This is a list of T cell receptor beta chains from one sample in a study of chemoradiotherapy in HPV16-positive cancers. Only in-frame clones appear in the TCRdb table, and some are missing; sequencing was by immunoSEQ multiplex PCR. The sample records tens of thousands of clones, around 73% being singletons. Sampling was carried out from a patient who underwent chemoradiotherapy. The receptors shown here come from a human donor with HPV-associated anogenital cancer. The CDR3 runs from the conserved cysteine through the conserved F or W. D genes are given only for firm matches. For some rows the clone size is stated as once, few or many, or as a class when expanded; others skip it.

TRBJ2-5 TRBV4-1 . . CASSQEPASGGGETQYF TGCGCCAGCAGCCAAGAACCGGCGAGCGGAGGTGGGGAGACCCAGTACTTC
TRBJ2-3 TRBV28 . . CASSFSNTDTQYF TGTGCCAGCAGTTTCTCTAACACAGATACGCAGTATTTT
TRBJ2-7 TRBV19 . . CASSIYAGDTYEQYF TGTGCCAGTAGTATATATGCAGGAGATACTTACGAGCAGTACTTC
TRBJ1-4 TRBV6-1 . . CASSEAAENEKLFF TGTGCCAGCAGTGAAGCAGCCGAAAATGAAAAACTGTTTTTT
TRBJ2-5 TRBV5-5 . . CASSLLETQYF TGTGCCAGCAGCTTGTTAGAGACCCAGTACTTC
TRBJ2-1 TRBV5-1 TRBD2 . CASSRQPGLAIREQFF TGCGCCAGCAGCCGACAGCCGGGACTAGCGATACGGGAGCAGTTCTTC
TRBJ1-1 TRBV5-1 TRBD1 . CASSPDRGGDTEAFF TGCGCCAGCAGCCCCGACAGGGGGGGGGACACTGAAGCTTTCTTT
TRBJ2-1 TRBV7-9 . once CASSMGSLSYNEQFF TGTGCCAGCAGTATGGGCTCTTTATCCTACAATGAGCAGTTCTTC
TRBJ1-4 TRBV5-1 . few CASSLGRAGLEKLFF TGCGCCAGCAGCCTGGGGCGTGCAGGGCTCGAAAAACTGTTTTTT
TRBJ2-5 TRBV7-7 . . CASSPDSLETQYF TGTGCTAGCAGCCCGGACAGTCTTGAGACCCAGTACTTC
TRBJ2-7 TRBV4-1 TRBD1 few CASSQDSASTGDEYEQYF TGCGCCAGCAGCCAGGACAGCGCCTCGACAGGGGATGAATACGAGCAGTACTTC
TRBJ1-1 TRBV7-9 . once CASSPLTEAFF TGTGCCAGCAGCCCCCTCACTGAAGCTTTCTTT
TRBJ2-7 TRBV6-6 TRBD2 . CASSLAGGINEQYF TGTGCCAGCAGTTTAGCGGGGGGGATCAACGAGCAGTACTTC
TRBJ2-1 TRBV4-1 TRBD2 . CASSQVDMGLAGGNEQFF TGCGCCAGCAGCCAAGTTGATATGGGACTAGCGGGGGGCAATGAGCAGTTCTTC
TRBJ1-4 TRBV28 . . CASSFGKQGAFSNEKLFF TGTGCCAGCAGTTTCGGCAAACAGGGCGCGTTCTCTAATGAAAAACTGTTTTTT
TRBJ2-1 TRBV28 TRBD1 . CASTSPNRDRGNEQFF TGTGCCAGCACCTCTCCGAACCGGGACAGGGGCAATGAGCAGTTCTTC
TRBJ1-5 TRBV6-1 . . CASYDSRVRQPQHF TGTGCCAGCTACGACTCCAGGGTACGACAGCCCCAGCATTTT
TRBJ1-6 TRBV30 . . CAWTKTGSNSPLHF TGTGCCTGGACGAAGACAGGATCGAATTCACCCCTCCACTTT
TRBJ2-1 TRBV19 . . CASSPRGGVLYNEQFF TGTGCCAGTAGTCCCCGAGGAGGGGTCCTCTACAATGAGCAGTTCTTC
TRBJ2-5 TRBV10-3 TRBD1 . CAISRQGMETQYF TGTGCCATCAGTCGACAGGGAATGGAGACCCAGTACTTC
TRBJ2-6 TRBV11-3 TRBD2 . CASSLGLAPSGANVLTF TGTGCCAGCAGCTTGGGACTAGCTCCCTCTGGGGCCAACGTCCTGACTTTC
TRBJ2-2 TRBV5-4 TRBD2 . CASSLGGAGAPGELFF TGTGCCAGCAGCCTGGGGGGAGCGGGAGCTCCCGGGGAGCTGTTTTTT
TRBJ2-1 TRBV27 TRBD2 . CASSQFERGVYNEQFF TGTGCCAGCAGTCAATTCGAGCGGGGGGTATACAATGAGCAGTTCTTC
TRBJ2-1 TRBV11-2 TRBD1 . CASSLEGTAYNEQFF TGTGCCAGCAGCTTAGAAGGGACAGCTTACAATGAGCAGTTCTTC
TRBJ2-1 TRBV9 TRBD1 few CASSPGTGGLLYNEQFF TGTGCCAGCAGCCCGGGGACAGGGGGCTTGCTTTACAATGAGCAGTTCTTC
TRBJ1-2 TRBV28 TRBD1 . CASSVTGGLDGYTF TGTGCCAGCAGTGTGACAGGGGGCTTGGATGGCTACACCTTC
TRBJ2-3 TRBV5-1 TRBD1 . CASAGGPYITDTQYF TGCGCCAGCGCAGGGGGTCCTTATATCACAGATACGCAGTATTTT
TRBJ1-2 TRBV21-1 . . CASSSWAQGTLAYGYTF .
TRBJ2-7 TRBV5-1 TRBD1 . CASSPESGQGGREQYF TGCGCCAGCAGCCCCGAATCCGGACAGGGCGGTCGGGAGCAGTACTTC
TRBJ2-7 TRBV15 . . CATSSSTGEQYF TGTGCCACCAGCAGTTCAACAGGAGAGCAGTACTTC
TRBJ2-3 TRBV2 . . CASSADSTDTQYF TGTGCCAGCAGTGCGGACAGCACAGATACGCAGTATTTT